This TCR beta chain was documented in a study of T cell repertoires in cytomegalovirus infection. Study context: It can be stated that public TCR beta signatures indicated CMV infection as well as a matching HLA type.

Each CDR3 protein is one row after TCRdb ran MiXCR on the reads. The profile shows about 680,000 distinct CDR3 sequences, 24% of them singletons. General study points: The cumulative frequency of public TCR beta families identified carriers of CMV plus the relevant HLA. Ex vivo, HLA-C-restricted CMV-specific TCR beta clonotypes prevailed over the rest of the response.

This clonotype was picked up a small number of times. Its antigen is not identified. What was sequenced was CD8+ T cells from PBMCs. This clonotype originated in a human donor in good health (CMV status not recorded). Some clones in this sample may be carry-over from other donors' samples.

CDR3 residues: CASSLDSEYNEQFF. DNA of the CDR3: TGTGCCAGCAGCTTGGACTCCGAGTACAATGAGCAGTTCTTC. The rearrangement joins TRBV12-3 or TRBV12-4 to TRBJ2-1; D might be TRBD2 (5 bases). V dropped 6 bases and J dropped 4 bases, with 13 bases sitting between them. This CDR3 has 14 amino acids.